The text below deals with one TCR beta chain. As yet, its antigen is unknown. The CDR3 is 18 residues long. The ends were cut back, 1 base at V and 2 bases at J, with 18 bases in the middle. Germline lookup yields CDR1 SGHVS and CDR2 FNYEAQ. This entry belongs to a study of cytomegalovirus exposure and HLA in healthy donors. Findings and caveats of the study: Cytomegalovirus-associated TCR beta chains were listed, numbering 164.

A multiplex PCR was run with 60 Vbeta primers and 13 Jbeta primers. Authors' methods: In a later analysis, roughly 86 million unique TCR beta chains included roughly 11 million shared by two or more donors. Data came from immunoSEQ multiplex PCR; TCRdb stores just in-frame clones and leaves some out. V, J and clone size reflect that table, while D and trimming were determined from the DNA. The sample holds approximately 220,000 clones, less than 80% seen once. Sequencing was done on a sample of PBMCs. The receptor was isolated from a girl aged 2-15 years in good health and CMV-seronegative. The rearrangement links TRBV7-6 to TRBJ2-1; the D gene is possibly TRBD2 (7 bases). In nucleotides, the CDR3 is TGTGCCAGCAGCTTAGTAGAAGTTGTGGGGGGGCCCTACAATGAGCAGTTCTTC. Residues: CASSLVEVVGGPYNEQFF.